This T cell receptor (beta chain) derives from a study of cytomegalovirus exposure and HLA in healthy donors. As concerns this clone: This sample also contains other DNA sequences that code for the same CDR3.

The PCR employed 60 Vbeta primers together with 13 Jbeta primers. Assay used: immunoSEQ multiplex PCR; TCRdb lists only in-frame clones, some missing. The table shows 210,000 or so clones, with around 79% occurring only once. The CDR3 totals 11 residues. Trimming pared 3 bases from V and 7 bases from J, leaving 7 bases between. Germline V gene data show CDR1 as MNHNS and CDR2 as SASEGT. Sample: PBMCs. The rearrangement uses TRBV6-1 and TRBJ2-7; tentatively, D is TRBD1 (5 bases). This TCR was recovered from a man between 18 and 35 years old in good health and CMV-seronegative. CDR3 residues: CASSDGAEQYF. In DNA, the CDR3 is TGTGCCAGCAGTGATGGGGCGGAGCAGTACTTC.